Listed below are T cell receptor beta chains from one sample, sequenced in a study of blood T cell repertoires in COVID-19. Here immunoSEQ multiplex PCR was the method, and the copy in TCRdb shows in-frame clones only, minus some. The table shows some 180,000 clones, with more than 80% occurring only once. Sequencing used PBMCs or T cells enriched from blood (not recorded which). The receptor set was obtained from a man between 35 and 55 years old who had recovered from COVID-19. CDR3s include the opening cysteine and the closing phenylalanine or tryptophan. D genes are given only for firm matches. Not all rows give a size; the values are once, few, many and, for expanded clones, a class.

d_gene	j_gene	abundance	v_gene	CDR3nt	CDR3aa
NA	TRBJ2-1	NA	TRBV19	TGTGCCAGTAGTCGTGAGGGACTCAGAAGGCCTGAGCAGTTCTTC	CASSREGLRRPEQFF
TRBD1	TRBJ2-1	NA	TRBV2	TGTGCCAGCAACAGGATGTCGGGACAGACGTTCTTC	CASNRMSGQTFF
TRBD1	TRBJ1-2	NA	TRBV25-1	TGTGCCAGCAGTACTCCGACAGGGGTCAACTATGGCTACACCTTC	CASSTPTGVNYGYTF
TRBD1	TRBJ1-5	NA	TRBV3-1/TRBV3-2	TGTGCCAGCAGCCCGGAGACAGGGGGTCAGCCCCAGCATTTT	CASSPETGGQPQHF
NA	TRBJ1-1	NA	TRBV2	TGTGCCAGCAGTGAAGGCGGGGGTACTGAAGCTTTCTTT	CASSEGGGTEAFF
NA	TRBJ1-2	NA	TRBV30	TGTGCCTGGAGCGCAGGACTCACCCTGGGGGGCTATGGCTACACCTTC	CAWSAGLTLGGYGYTF
NA	TRBJ1-5	NA	TRBV28	TGTGCCAGCAGTTGGGGGGTACAGCCCCAGCATTTT	CASSWGVQPQHF
NA	TRBJ1-4	few	TRBV6-5	TGTGCCAGCAGTTACTCGTGGACTACAACTAATGAAAAACTGTTTTTT	CASSYSWTTTNEKLFF
TRBD2	TRBJ2-1	few	TRBV7-2	TGTGCCAGCAGCTTAGGACTAGCGGGTCTAGGGAATGAGCAGTTCTTC	CASSLGLAGLGNEQFF
TRBD2	TRBJ2-3	few	TRBV5-1	TGCGCCAGCAGCTGGACTAGCGGGAGCACAGATACGCAGTATTTT	CASSWTSGSTDTQYF
TRBD1	TRBJ1-2	NA	TRBV9	TGTGCCACCGGAGGGGACAGGGGTCACGGCTACACCTTC	CATGGDRGHGYTF
TRBD1	TRBJ1-4	NA	TRBV18	TGTGCCAGCTCGTCCCGACAGGGCACCACTAATGAAAAACTGTTTTTT	CASSSRQGTTNEKLFF
NA	TRBJ1-2	few	TRBV7-2	TGTGCCAGCAGCTTATGGGCAGGGGATGGCTACACCTTC	CASSLWAGDGYTF
NA	TRBJ2-5	NA	TRBV19	TGTGCCAGTCAGGGGGGTCAGGGCCCAGAGACCCAGTACTTC	CASQGGQGPETQYF
TRBD2	TRBJ2-3	few	TRBV5-1	TGCGCCAGCAGAGCGGGGTGGACAGATACGCAGTATTTT	CASRAGWTDTQYF
TRBD2	TRBJ2-3	NA	TRBV6-5	TGTGCCAGCAGAACTAGCGGGGGCCCGGATACGCAGTATTTT	CASRTSGGPDTQYF
NA	TRBJ1-4	NA	TRBV5-1	TGCGCCAGCAGCTTGCTCGGGAATGAAAAACTGTTTTTT	CASSLLGNEKLFF
TRBD1	TRBJ1-2	NA	TRBV19	TGTGCCAGTAGTGTCGGACAGGGCTATGGCTACACCTTC	CASSVGQGYGYTF
TRBD1	TRBJ1-1	NA	TRBV12-3/TRBV12-4	TGTGCCAGCAGTATACGGACAGGGGTTGAAGCTTTCTTT	CASSIRTGVEAFF
TRBD1	TRBJ1-2	NA	TRBV14	TGTGCCAGCAGCCCCCCTTACAGGGGAGAGGATGGCTACACCTTC	CASSPPYRGEDGYTF
TRBD1	TRBJ1-1	NA	TRBV2	TGTGCCAGCAGGCCGGGACAGGGAAACACTGAAGCTTTCTTT	CASRPGQGNTEAFF
TRBD1	TRBJ1-1	NA	TRBV30	TGTGCCGGAGCCCCACCGGGACAGCGCAAGACTGTGCGGAACACTGAAGCTTTCTTT	CAGAPPGQRKTVRNTEAFF
TRBD2	TRBJ2-3	NA	TRBV6-1	TGTGCCAGCAGTGAAGAACTGCGGGGGGGCCTAAGAGATACGCAGTATTTT	CASSEELRGGLRDTQYF
NA	TRBJ1-2	NA	TRBV5-1	TGCGCCAGTACCTCAGGGGACGGCTACACCTTC	CASTSGDGYTF
NA	TRBJ2-7	NA	TRBV9	TGTGCCAGCGCTCTGGACAGTTCCTACGAGCAGTACTTC	CASALDSSYEQYF
TRBD1	TRBJ1-1	NA	TRBV2	TGTGCCAGCAGCGAAACAGGGGGGTACACTGAAGCTTTCTTT	CASSETGGYTEAFF
NA	TRBJ2-7	NA	TRBV28	TGTGCCAGCAGTCCCCCTCGCGGGCGGATCTCCTACGAGCAGTACTTC	CASSPPRGRISYEQYF
NA	TRBJ1-3	once	TRBV28	TGTGCCACCCTTAGCTCTGGAAACACCATATATTTT	CATLSSGNTIYF
NA	TRBJ2-1	NA	TRBV27	TGTGCCAGCAGTTTGGACAGAATGAATGAGCAGTTCTTC	CASSLDRMNEQFF
TRBD1	TRBJ1-6	NA	TRBV2	TGTGCCAGCAGCGCCGGGACAGATAATTCACCCCTCCACTTT	CASSAGTDNSPLHF
TRBD2	TRBJ2-7	NA	TRBV5-1	TGCGCCAGCAGCTTAGCGGGGGGGCTCTACGAGCAGTACTTC	CASSLAGGLYEQYF
NA	TRBJ1-2	NA	TRBV24-1	TGTGCCACCAGTGACCCCGGGGGTGTTTATGGCTACACCTTC	CATSDPGGVYGYTF
TRBD2	TRBJ2-5	NA	TRBV5-1	TGCGCCAGCAAATTAGCGGGATCCGCAGAGACCCAGTACTTC	CASKLAGSAETQYF
TRBD1	TRBJ2-7	few	TRBV7-3	TGTGCCAGCAGCCCTTACAGGGGGGACGAGCAGTACTTC	CASSPYRGDEQYF
NA	TRBJ2-1	NA	TRBV19	TGTGCCAGTAGTGCCCTGAGCTCCTACAATGAGCAGTTCTTC	CASSALSSYNEQFF
TRBD1	TRBJ1-6	NA	TRBV14	TGTGCCAGCAGCCCCGGACAGGGTGTGAATTCACCCCTCCACTTT	CASSPGQGVNSPLHF
NA	TRBJ1-1	once	TRBV7-6	TGTGCCAGCAGCTTCAGGATGAACACTGAAGCTTTCTTT	CASSFRMNTEAFF
TRBD1	TRBJ1-5	NA	TRBV18	TGTGCCAGCTCACCCCCGGGGACAGGGATTGGCAATCAGCCCCAGCATTTT	CASSPPGTGIGNQPQHF
NA	TRBJ1-1	NA	TRBV30	TGTGCCTGGGGCCGCGATGAAGCTTTCTTT	CAWGRDEAFF
NA	TRBJ2-1	NA	TRBV5-1	TGCGCCAGCCTCGAGAACAATGAGCAGTTCTTC	CASLENNEQFF
NA	TRBJ2-3	NA	TRBV5-5	TGTGCCAGCAACCCCTTTGGAGGGGCACTTAGCACAGATACGCAGTATTTT	CASNPFGGALSTDTQYF
TRBD2	TRBJ2-7	many	TRBV6-2/TRBV6-3	TGTGCCAGCAGTTACTCGACTAGCGGGGGGAACGAGCAGTACTTC	CASSYSTSGGNEQYF
TRBD1	TRBJ1-1	NA	TRBV10-2	TGCGCCAGCAGGGACAGGACTAACACTGAAGCTTTCTTT	CASRDRTNTEAFF
NA	TRBJ2-3	NA	TRBV7-9	TGTGCCAGCAGCCAGTACACAGATACGCAGTATTTT	CASSQYTDTQYF
NA	TRBJ2-1	NA	TRBV1	TGCACCAGCAGCCTCGAGGTTGAGCAGTTCTTC	CTSSLEVEQFF
NA	TRBJ2-7	NA	TRBV5-4	TGTGCCAGCAGCCCAAGACAAAGCTCCTACGAGCAGTACTTC	CASSPRQSSYEQYF
NA	TRBJ2-1	few	TRBV11-2	TGTGCCAGCAGCTCAGGAGTCGGGGGATTCAATGAGCAGTTCTTC	CASSSGVGGFNEQFF
NA	TRBJ1-2	NA	TRBV4-1	TGCGCCAGCAGCCCCGTCGGACAGCCGTCCTATGGCTACACCTTC	CASSPVGQPSYGYTF
NA	TRBJ1-2	NA	TRBV28	TGTGCCAGCAGTTCCCCAGGAAATAACTATGGCTACACCTTC	CASSSPGNNYGYTF
NA	TRBJ1-6	NA	TRBV5-3	TGTGCCAGAAGCCCGGGCCTTCGGGGGTCCTATAATTCACCCCTCCACTTT	CARSPGLRGSYNSPLHF
NA	TRBJ2-5	NA	TRBV21-1	TGTGCCAGCAGCAAAGTACCCAGCCAAGAGACCCAGTACTTC	CASSKVPSQETQYF
TRBD1	TRBJ2-4	NA	TRBV11-2	TGTGCCAGCAGCGGAGGGGGGGACAGGGTACGAGGAAACATTCAGTACTTC	CASSGGGDRVRGNIQYF
NA	TRBJ1-2	NA	TRBV11-3	TGTGCCAGCAGCCCTTTCCGGGGGGACTATGGCTACACCTTC	CASSPFRGDYGYTF
NA	TRBJ2-7	NA	TRBV6-5	TGTGCCAGCAGGCGCTACAGGCTCTCGGGCTACGAGCAGTACTTC	CASRRYRLSGYEQYF
TRBD1	TRBJ1-1	NA	TRBV4-1	TGCGCCAGCAGCCAAGGTCACAGGGGACCTTACACTGAAGCTTTCTTT	CASSQGHRGPYTEAFF
NA	TRBJ1-1	NA	TRBV6-5	TGTGCCAGCACCCAAGCGGGGGGGAACACTGAAGCTTTCTTT	CASTQAGGNTEAFF
NA	TRBJ2-5	few	TRBV29-1	TGCAGCGTTGGACTTAGTCAAGAGACCCAGTACTTC	CSVGLSQETQYF
TRBD1	TRBJ2-2	few	TRBV6-4	TGTGCCAGCAGGCCACAGGGGGCGGCGGCCGGGGAGCTGTTTTTT	CASRPQGAAAGELFF